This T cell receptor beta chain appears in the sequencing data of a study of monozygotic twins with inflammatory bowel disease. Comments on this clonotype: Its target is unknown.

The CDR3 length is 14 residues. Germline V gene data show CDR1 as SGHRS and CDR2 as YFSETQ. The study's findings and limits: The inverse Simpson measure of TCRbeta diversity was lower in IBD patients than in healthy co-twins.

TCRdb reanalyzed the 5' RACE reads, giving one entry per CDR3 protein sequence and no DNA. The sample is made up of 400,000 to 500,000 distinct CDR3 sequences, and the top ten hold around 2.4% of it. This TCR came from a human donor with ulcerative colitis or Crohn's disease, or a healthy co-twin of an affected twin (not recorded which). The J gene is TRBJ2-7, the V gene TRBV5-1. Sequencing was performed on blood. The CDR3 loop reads CASSFEASSYEQYF. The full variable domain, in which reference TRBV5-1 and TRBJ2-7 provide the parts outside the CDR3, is KAGVTQTPRYLIKTRGQQVTLSCSPISGHRSVSWYQQTPGQGLQFLFEYFSETQRNKGNFPGRFSGRQFSNSRSEMNVSTLELGDSALYLCASSFEASSYEQYFGPGTRLTVT.